Below, 8 T cell receptor beta chains from the same sample are listed, as sequenced in a study of blood T cell repertoires in COVID-19. The table came from immunoSEQ multiplex PCR; TCRdb's copy has only in-frame clones and leaves some out. This sample has 150,000 to 200,000 clones, with around four fifths found just once. Specimen: peripheral blood. These receptors originate from a woman in her thirties or forties with acute or convalescent COVID-19.

This clone is medium-sized in the sample. The chain has TRBV23-1 and TRBJ1-1, with D possibly matching TRBD1 (5 bases). TRBV23-1 is assigned to the ORF class and has an uncertain function. The CDR3 is 15 amino acids. V lost 11 bases, J lost 0 bases, and 19 bases lay in between. The CDR3 DNA reads TGCGCCCGACAGCAGGTTTTCGCGATGAACACTGAAGCTTTCTTT. Translating it yields CARQQVFAMNTEAFF.

CDR3 region: CASSMGLGRDTF. DNA for the CDR3: TGTGCCAGTAGTATGGGTCTGGGGCGCGACACCTTC. The gene calls are TRBV19 and TRBJ1-2; TRBD1 might be the D (5 bases). V was clipped by 3 bases and J by 12 bases, with 14 bases between them. Germline loops: CDR1 LNHDA, CDR2 SQIVND (reference sequence). The CDR3 has 12 amino acids. Complete variable domain (other parts from reference TRBV19 and TRBJ1-2): DGGITQSPKYLFRKEGQNVTLSCEQNLNHDAMYWYRQDPGQGLRLIYYSQIVNDFQKGDIAEGYSVSREKKESFPLTVTSAQKNPTAFYLCASSMGLGRDTFGSGTRLTVV.

For the CDR3, the DNA is TGTGCCAGCAGCCGTGGTACAGGGCGGGGGGCTTCTAAAGAGACCCAGTACTTC. It translates to CASSRGTGRGASKETQYF. V gene TRBV7-2 combines with J gene TRBJ2-5, with TRBD2 identical over 8 bases. The J segment lost 3 bases and the V segment lost 5 bases, leaving 17 bases of the junction unmatched. CDR1 and CDR2 (germline): SGHTA, FQGNSA. The CDR3 loop spans 18 amino acids.

This clone has just one count. J is TRBJ1-3 and V is TRBV6-5; D call uncertain. CDR3 length equals 14 residues. Trimming stripped 7 bases from V and 2 bases from J, with 12 bases between. From germline, CDR1 is MNHEY and CDR2 SVGAGI. The CDR3, as DNA: TGTGCCAGCATGGTTGGGCAGACTGGAAACACCATATATTTT. It translates to CASMVGQTGNTIYF.

V and J are TRBV27 and TRBJ2-1, with TRBD2 identical over 13 bases. From germline, CDR1 is MNHEY and CDR2 SMNVEV (reference sequence). CDR3 length equals 13 residues. V gave up 10 bases and J gave up 8 bases; unmatched junction bases: 5. DNA for the CDR3: TGTGCCATCCGGACTAGCGGGAGCGATGAGCAGTTCTTC. As protein: CAIRTSGSDEQFF.

This sequence joins TRBV7-6 and TRBJ2-5, with unresolved D. The CDR3 sequence is 13 residues long. The germline V gene encodes CDR1 SGHVS and CDR2 FNYEAQ. With 0 bases removed from V and 4 bases from J, the gap between germline ends came to 6 bases. This chain's CDR3 is CASSLAPGETQYF. CDR3 coding DNA: TGTGCCAGCAGCTTAGCGCCAGGAGAGACCCAGTACTTC. The entire variable domain, with the rest obtained from reference TRBV7-6 and TRBJ2-5, is as follows: GAGVSQSPRYKVTKRGQDVALRCDPISGHVSLYWYRQALGQGPEFLTYFNYEAQQDKSGLPNDRFSAERPEGSISTLTIQRTEQRDSAMYRCASSLAPGETQYFGPGTRLLVL.

The CDR3 bases are TGTGCCAGTAGTATGTATGACAGGAACACTGAAGCTTTCTTT. It translates to CASSMYDRNTEAFF. The chain joins TRBV19 to TRBJ1-1, with D maybe TRBD1 (5 bases). CDR3 size: 14 residues. Germline V CDR1 and CDR2: LNHDA, SQIVND (reference sequence). Trimming stripped 3 bases from V and 1 base from J, with 9 bases between.

The rearrangement uses TRBV7-3 and TRBJ2-3, with 9 bases that match TRBD1. The CDR3 totals 15 residues. CDR1 SGHTA and CDR2 FQGTGA come from the germline V gene. Trimming removed 5 bases from V and 2 bases from J; junction bases left unmatched: 5. Written as DNA, the CDR3 is TGTGCCAGCAGCAAACAGGGGGCGAACACAGATACGCAGTATTTT. It specifies CASSKQGANTDTQYF.